Below are 30 T cell receptor beta chains sequenced from a single sample in a study of blood T cell repertoires in COVID-19. This table comes from immunoSEQ multiplex PCR, and its TCRdb copy is limited to in-frame clones, with some not included. The table includes roughly 130,000 clones, about 85% detected once. Specimen: peripheral blood. These receptors came from a man between 40 and 49 years old with active or convalescent COVID-19.

This clone has more than one count but fewer than ten. V is TRBV11-2 and J is TRBJ1-6, with 7 bases fitting TRBD1. With V trimmed by 5 bases and J by 5 bases, 9 bases remained unmatched. The length of the CDR3 is 16 residues. Germline assignment: CDR1 SGHAT and CDR2 FQNNGV. The CDR3 coding sequence is TGTGCCAGCAGCCGTGAGGGACAGCTACATAATTCACCCCTCCACTTT. This encodes CASSREGQLHNSPLHF. The full variable domain, its missing parts supplied by reference TRBV11-2 and TRBJ1-6, is EAGVAQSPRYKIIEKRQSVAFWCNPISGHATLYWYQQILGQGPKLLIQFQNNGVVDDSQLPKDRFSAERLKGVDSTLKIQPAKLEDSAVYLCASSREGQLHNSPLHFGNGTRLTVT.

This clone appeared a single time. This chain connects TRBV2 to TRBJ1-6; 9 bases align to TRBD1. The V gene's germline CDR1 is SNHLY and CDR2 FYNNEI. The V segment lost 3 bases and the J segment 4 bases; nucleotides outside the gene matches: 1. The CDR3 has 15 amino acids. In DNA form, the CDR3 reads TGTGCCAGCAGTGAGGACAGGGGTTATAATTCACCCCTCCACTTT. Its translation: CASSEDRGYNSPLHF.

This clone has only a few counts. V gene TRBV14 combines with J gene TRBJ2-4; weak D call: TRBD2 (5 bases). V shed 4 bases and J shed 3 bases, with 13 bases lying between them. In germline, CDR1 is SGHDN, CDR2 FVKESK. This CDR3 region has 15 residues. The CDR3 loop reads CASSPWAEGKNIQYF. CDR3 in DNA: TGTGCCAGCAGCCCCTGGGCCGAGGGCAAAAACATTCAGTACTTC.

The rearrangement joins TRBV6-1 to TRBJ2-3; 7 positions agree with TRBD2. Per the germline V gene, CDR1 is MNHNS and CDR2 is SASEGT. V was clipped by 2 bases and J by 5 bases; unmatched bases: 7. The CDR3 has 15 amino acids. This chain's CDR3 is CASSERRSSGDTQYF. CDR3 coding DNA: TGTGCCAGCAGTGAACGGCGGTCTAGCGGAGATACGCAGTATTTT.

This clone was counted once. The V call is TRBV9, the J call TRBJ2-7, with TRBD2 matching over 8 bases. The germline V gene has CDR1 SGDLS and CDR2 YYNGEE. V shed 0 bases and J 7 bases; nucleotides not matched to a gene: 9. This CDR3 has 15 amino acids. DNA of the CDR3: TGTGCCAGCAGCGTAGATACTCGGGGGGGACGGGAGCAGTACTTC. Translating it yields CASSVDTRGGREQYF.

This clone was detected only once. The chain employs TRBV27 and TRBJ1-6; 8 nucleotides match TRBD1. This CDR3 region has 20 residues. The junction had 13 bases not matched to a gene; V was cut back by 3 bases and J by 0 bases. CDR1 and CDR2 (germline): MNHEY, SMNVEV (reference sequence). The CDR3, as DNA: TGTGCCAGCAGTTTCATAAACCCCAGGGGGCCTAGCTCCTATAATTCACCCCTCCACTTT. Residues: CASSFINPRGPSSYNSPLHF.

The chain joins TRBV2 to TRBJ1-1; D may be TRBD1 (6 bases). CDR1 is SNHLY and CDR2 is FYNNEI in the germline V gene. V was pared by 6 bases and J by 4 bases, with 18 bases between. This CDR3 is built from 15 residues. DNA for the CDR3: TGTGCCAGCAGCCCTGGTCGCAGGGGCGGCACTGAAGCTTTCTTT. It is translated as CASSPGRRGGTEAFF.

The rearrangement joins TRBV13 to TRBJ1-1; TRBD1 matches 8 bases. The length of the CDR3 is 12 residues. Germline loops: CDR1 PRHDT, CDR2 FYEKMQ (reference sequence). The J segment lost 10 bases and the V segment lost 3 bases, leaving 4 bases of the junction unmatched. The CDR3, as DNA: TGTGCCAGCAGCTTTAAACAGGGGGTAGCTTTCTTT. The encoded protein is CASSFKQGVAFF.

The rearrangement joins TRBV7-9 to TRBJ1-6; 7 bases are shared with TRBD1. Germline CDR1 is SEHNR and CDR2 is FQNEAQ (reference sequence). The CDR3 covers 14 residues. Germline trimming cut 4 bases from V and 5 bases from J; bases unmatched to any gene: 2. The CDR3 loop reads CASSSGTDNSPLHF. The CDR3 DNA reads as TGTGCCAGCAGCTCCGGGACAGATAATTCACCCCTCCACTTT.

This sequence joins TRBV18 and TRBJ2-1; no firm D call. Germline CDR1 KGHSH, CDR2 LQKENI. The V end was cut by 2 bases, the J end by 0 bases, with 5 bases between. This CDR3 is built from 14 residues. Here the CDR3 DNA reads TGTGCCAGCTCACCAGGCAGCTCCTACAATGAGCAGTTCTTC. Amino acids: CASSPGSSYNEQFF.

V gene TRBV9 combines with J gene TRBJ2-2; TRBD2 matches 14 bases. V lost 1 base to trimming and J lost 3 bases; unmatched junction nucleotides: 14. The CDR3 has 21 residues. CDR1 and CDR2 from the germline V gene are SGDLS and YYNGEE. CDR3 DNA: TGTGCCAGCAGCGTAAGGGGCCCCCAGACTAGCGGGGGGGCCTACACCGGGGAGCTGTTTTTT. It specifies CASSVRGPQTSGGAYTGELFF. The whole variable domain, filled in from reference TRBV9 and TRBJ2-2, reads DSGVTQTPKHLITATGQRVTLRCSPRSGDLSVYWYQQSLDQGLQFLIQYYNGEERAKGNILERFSAQQFPDLHSELNLSSLELGDSALYFCASSVRGPQTSGGAYTGELFFGEGSRLTVL.

The rearrangement uses TRBV19 and TRBJ1-3; possible D gene TRBD1, 6 bases. Germline CDR1 is LNHDA and CDR2 is SQIVND (reference sequence). With 1 base removed from V and 0 bases from J, the gap between germline ends came to 13 bases. The CDR3 covers 17 residues. CDR3 bases: TGTGCCAGTAGTATAGGGTTGGACAGAACCTCTGGAAACACCATATATTTT. Residues: CASSIGLDRTSGNTIYF. Drawing the rest from reference TRBV19 and TRBJ1-3, the complete variable domain is DGGITQSPKYLFRKEGQNVTLSCEQNLNHDAMYWYRQDPGQGLRLIYYSQIVNDFQKGDIAEGYSVSREKKESFPLTVTSAQKNPTAFYLCASSIGLDRTSGNTIYFGEGSWLTVV.

The chain employs TRBV29-1 and TRBJ1-1, with D possibly matching TRBD1 (5 bases). Germline assignment: CDR1 SQVTM and CDR2 ANQGSEA. This CDR3 region has 14 residues. V gave up 4 bases and J gave up 1 base, with 13 bases separating them. The CDR3: CSVALTEKNTEAFF. CDR3 sequence (DNA): TGCAGCGTTGCGCTGACAGAAAAGAACACTGAAGCTTTCTTT.

The CDR3 bases are TGCAGCGTTGGGACTAGCGCCGGAAGGAATGAGCAGTTCTTC. Protein product: CSVGTSAGRNEQFF. V usage is TRBV29-1 and J usage is TRBJ2-1; TRBD2 aligns across 9 bases. CDR1 and CDR2 (germline): SQVTM, ANQGSEA. This CDR3 has 14 residues. V shed 4 bases, J shed 7 bases, and the junction held 8 bases outside the gene matches.

At least ten counts were recorded for this clone. The chain is built from TRBV6-6 and TRBJ2-2, with 7 positions matching TRBD1. V was clipped by 5 bases and J by 0 bases; unmatched bases: 3. This CDR3 contains 15 residues. Germline V lookup: CDR1 MNHNY, CDR2 SVGAGI (reference sequence). CDR3 sequence: CASSAGTANTGELFF. The CDR3 DNA is TGTGCCAGCAGTGCCGGGACAGCGAACACCGGGGAGCTGTTTTTT.

Only one count was recorded for this clone. The rearrangement uses TRBV6-2 or TRBV6-3 and TRBJ1-4; D is undetermined. The germline gives CDR1 MNHEY, CDR2 SVGEGT. This CDR3 region has 17 residues. Trimming cost V 4 bases and J 3 bases, with 18 bases left between them. The CDR3 nucleotides are TGTGCCAGCAGTTCGCCCTCATCTGGAGGACCTAATGAAAAACTGTTTTTT. This translates into CASSSPSSGGPNEKLFF.

Notes on this clone: This CDR3 is also generated by other DNA sequences in the sample. This chain connects TRBV6-5 to TRBJ1-1; D not certain. V lost 4 bases, J lost 0 bases, and 9 bases lay in between. The CDR3 sequence is 14 residues long. Germline V gene lookup returns CDR1 MNHEY and CDR2 SVGAGI. CDR3: CASSSQSMNTEAFF. CDR3 bases: TGTGCCAGCAGTTCACAGTCTATGAACACTGAAGCTTTCTTT.

The chain recombines TRBV11-2 with TRBJ2-5; TRBD1 aligns across 9 bases. J lost 4 bases, V lost 1 base, and 10 bases had no gene match. CDR1 and CDR2 from the germline V gene are SGHAT and FQNNGV. This CDR3 is 17 amino acids long. The CDR3 here is CASSLGPPGQGTETQYF. DNA for the CDR3: TGTGCCAGCAGCTTAGGTCCACCGGGACAGGGAACAGAGACCCAGTACTTC.

The chain carries TRBV18 and TRBJ2-4; TRBD1 might be the D (6 bases). Looked up from germline, CDR1 is KGHSH and CDR2 is LQKENI. Deletions cut 0 bases from V and 4 bases from J, with 7 bases between. This CDR3 spans 14 amino acids. The CDR3 sequence: CASSPPQGKNIQYF. The CDR3 DNA reads TGTGCCAGCTCACCACCTCAGGGGAAAAACATTCAGTACTTC. The full variable domain, rest sourced from reference TRBV18 and TRBJ2-4, is NAGVMQNPRHLVRRRGQEARLRCSPMKGHSHVYWYRQLPEEGLKFMVYLQKENIIDESGMPKERFSAEFPKEGPSILRIQQVVRGDSAAYFCASSPPQGKNIQYFGAGTRLSVL.

The chain carries TRBV5-1 and TRBJ2-3, with TRBD2 matching over 7 bases. Germline lookup yields CDR1 SGHRS and CDR2 YFSETQ. The junction had 5 bases not matched to a gene; V was cut back by 0 bases and J by 4 bases. CDR3 length: 15 residues. The CDR3 DNA is TGCGCCAGCAGCTTGGTGAGGGACTATTCAGATACGCAGTATTTT. It encodes CASSLVRDYSDTQYF.

This clone turned up a few times. V usage is TRBV12-5 and J usage is TRBJ1-1, with a possible D match to TRBD1 (6 bases). The V and J ends lost 7 bases and 1 base respectively, with 10 bases between them. Germline V gene sequence: CDR1 LGHNT, CDR2 FRNRAP. CDR3 length equals 13 residues. The CDR3 loop is CASVRQANTEAFF. As DNA, the CDR3 is TGTGCTAGTGTGCGACAGGCGAACACTGAAGCTTTCTTT. Filled out from reference TRBV12-5 and TRBJ1-1, the complete variable domain reads DARVTQTPRHKVTEMGQEVTMRCQPILGHNTVFWYRQTMMQGLELLAYFRNRAPLDDSGMPKDRFSAEMPDATLATLKIQPSEPRDSAVYFCASVRQANTEAFFGQGTRLTVV.

The V and J genes are TRBV18 and TRBJ2-5; D is perhaps TRBD1 (5 bases). Trimming left V 3 bases short and J 4 bases short, with 12 bases between. Germline V lookup: CDR1 KGHSH, CDR2 LQKENI. This CDR3 region has 14 residues. This CDR3 reads CASSPRQGRETQYF. The CDR3 nucleotides read TGTGCCAGCTCACCCCGGCAGGGTAGAGAGACCCAGTACTTC.

This rearrangement joins TRBV6-6 to TRBJ1-5; D is unclear. V lost 2 bases and J lost 5, with 13 bases in between. This CDR3 has 15 amino acids. Germline V CDR1 and CDR2: MNHNY, SVGAGI (reference sequence). For the CDR3, the DNA is TGTGCCAGCAGTTACGGTATTAGAACGGATCAGCCCCAGCATTTT. This sequence encodes CASSYGIRTDQPQHF.

V and J are TRBV18 and TRBJ2-5, with 7 bases lining up with TRBD2. Germline V gene data show CDR1 as KGHSH and CDR2 as LQKENI. The trim removed 1 base at V and 1 base at J, leaving 6 bases unmatched. CDR3 size: 16 residues. The CDR3 spells CASSPQGRGFQETQYF. Written as DNA, the CDR3 is TGTGCCAGCTCACCACAGGGGCGGGGGTTCCAAGAGACCCAGTACTTC.

V and J are TRBV29-1 and TRBJ2-2, with a weak D call TRBD2 (6 bases). CDR3 length: 14 amino acids. V lost 1 base, J lost 2 bases, and 8 bases lay in between. Germline loops: CDR1 SQVTM, CDR2 ANQGSEA. The CDR3, as DNA: TGCAGCGTTGAAGCCGGGAGAAACACCGGGGAGCTGTTTTTT. Translation gives CSVEAGRNTGELFF.

The rearrangement links TRBV10-3 to TRBJ2-7, with D maybe TRBD2 (6 bases). The CDR3 length is 12 residues. Germline CDR1 is ENHRY and CDR2 is SYGVKD. Trimming took 8 bases from V and 0 from J, leaving 8 bases between them. The CDR3 loop is CAIGGISYEQYF. CDR3 bases: TGTGCCATCGGGGGGATCTCCTACGAGCAGTACTTC.

This sequence joins TRBV6-5 and TRBJ2-1; 9 nucleotides match TRBD2. From germline, CDR1 is MNHEY and CDR2 SVGAGI. The J segment lost 3 bases and the V segment lost 4 bases, leaving 4 bases of the junction unmatched. The CDR3 spans 15 residues. The CDR3 nucleotides read TGTGCCAGCAGTTCCGCGGGGGGGCTCTACAATGAGCAGTTCTTC. Residues: CASSSAGGLYNEQFF.

V and J are TRBV12-3 or TRBV12-4 and TRBJ1-1; D not certain. The V and J ends lost 1 base and 4 bases respectively, with 7 bases between them. The CDR3 runs to 13 residues. The CDR3 protein is CASSLVPGTEAFF. As DNA, the CDR3 is TGTGCCAGCAGTTTAGTACCGGGCACTGAAGCTTTCTTT.

The V gene is TRBV19, the J gene TRBJ2-1; the match to TRBD2 covers 8 bases. The CDR3 sequence is 15 residues long. Germline lookup yields CDR1 LNHDA and CDR2 SQIVND (reference sequence). Trimming cost V 9 bases and J 0 bases; bases outside gene matches: 7. CDR3 region: CASEKRGSSYNEQFF. The DNA of the CDR3 is TGTGCCAGCGAGAAGCGGGGGAGCTCCTACAATGAGCAGTTCTTC. The complete variable domain, with remaining parts taken from reference TRBV19 and TRBJ2-1, reads DGGITQSPKYLFRKEGQNVTLSCEQNLNHDAMYWYRQDPGQGLRLIYYSQIVNDFQKGDIAEGYSVSREKKESFPLTVTSAQKNPTAFYLCASEKRGSSYNEQFFGPGTRLTVL.

This sequence joins TRBV10-3 and TRBJ1-3, with 7 nucleotides matching TRBD1. The CDR3 contains 14 residues. The J segment lost 5 bases and the V segment lost 0 bases, leaving 1 base of the junction unmatched. The germline gives CDR1 ENHRY, CDR2 SYGVKD. The CDR3: CAISESTGRNTIYF. DNA of the CDR3: TGTGCCATCAGTGAGTCGACAGGGCGAAACACCATATATTTT.